Listed below are T cell receptor beta chains from one sample, sequenced in a study of blood T cell repertoires in COVID-19. TCRdb's copy holds only in-frame clones and misses some; the assay was immunoSEQ multiplex PCR. Found here are 30,000 or so clones, approximately 83% of them singletons; the top ten hold around 30%. The sample comprised peripheral blood. The receptors here all came from a woman at least 80 years old with COVID-19, enrolled during active disease. The CDR3 runs from the conserved cysteine through the conserved F or W. Fields, in order: CDR3 DNA, CDR3 protein, clone size, D gene, V gene, J gene. The D gene is left open where the match is weak. A row's size may be missing; if present it is once, few, many or a size class.

cdr3_nt: TGTGCCTCCGCGGAGGGGAGCAATCAGCCCCAGCATTTT
cdr3_aa: CASAEGSNQPQHF
clone_size: once
d_call: .
v_call: TRBV30
j_call: TRBJ1-5

cdr3_nt: TGTGCCAGCAGCGTAGCCGGGGGTGGAGGGCAGGAAAAACTGTTTTTT
cdr3_aa: CASSVAGGGGQEKLFF
clone_size: .
d_call: .
v_call: TRBV9
j_call: TRBJ1-4

cdr3_nt: TGTGCCAGCAGCTGGGGGGGAACGGATCTTGCTTATGGCTACACCTTC
cdr3_aa: CASSWGGTDLAYGYTF
clone_size: few
d_call: .
v_call: TRBV5-4
j_call: TRBJ1-2

cdr3_nt: TGTGCCAGCAGCTTGGAACTAATCCAAGAGACCCAGTACTTC
cdr3_aa: CASSLELIQETQYF
clone_size: .
d_call: .
v_call: TRBV5-4
j_call: TRBJ2-5

cdr3_nt: TGTGCCAGTAGACCGGGACAGGGATATTCACCCCTCCACTTT
cdr3_aa: CASRPGQGYSPLHF
clone_size: .
d_call: TRBD1
v_call: TRBV19
j_call: TRBJ1-6

cdr3_nt: TGTGCCACCAGCAGAGACAGAGGGAACTATGGCTACACCTTC
cdr3_aa: CATSRDRGNYGYTF
clone_size: few
d_call: .
v_call: TRBV15
j_call: TRBJ1-2

cdr3_nt: TGTGCCAGCTCACCAGACTTTTCTAGCACAGATACGCAGTATTTT
cdr3_aa: CASSPDFSSTDTQYF
clone_size: once
d_call: .
v_call: TRBV18
j_call: TRBJ2-3

cdr3_nt: TGTGCCAGCAGCCAATACGACAGGGCCGAGACCCAGTACTTC
cdr3_aa: CASSQYDRAETQYF
clone_size: once
d_call: TRBD1
v_call: TRBV4-2
j_call: TRBJ2-5

cdr3_nt: TGCGCCAGCAGTGAGCCGACAGCCGCTGGGGTCACCGGGGAGCTGTTTTTT
cdr3_aa: CASSEPTAAGVTGELFF
clone_size: .
d_call: .
v_call: TRBV10-1
j_call: TRBJ2-2

cdr3_nt: TGTGCCAGCAGCTTACCCCCAGCGGGGGGCGGTTACGAGCAGTACTTC
cdr3_aa: CASSLPPAGGGYEQYF
clone_size: .
d_call: TRBD2
v_call: TRBV7-6
j_call: TRBJ2-7

cdr3_nt: TGTGCCAGCAGTTTATCGTTTAGTCAGCCCCAGCATTTT
cdr3_aa: CASSLSFSQPQHF
clone_size: once
d_call: .
v_call: TRBV27
j_call: TRBJ1-5

cdr3_nt: TGTGCCAGTAGTAAGGGACAGGGGTTGGGGAATCAGCCCCAGCATTTT
cdr3_aa: CASSKGQGLGNQPQHF
clone_size: .
d_call: TRBD1
v_call: TRBV19
j_call: TRBJ1-5

cdr3_nt: TGTGCCAGCAGCCAAGGGATTGGCGGGGGTGACCAAGAGACCCAGTACTTC
cdr3_aa: CASSQGIGGGDQETQYF
clone_size: .
d_call: TRBD2
v_call: TRBV3-1/TRBV3-2
j_call: TRBJ2-5

cdr3_nt: TGTGCCAGCAGCCAAGACAGGGGTCGGGGTGCAATGGCCCCTGAAGCTTTCTTT
cdr3_aa: CASSQDRGRGAMAPEAFF
clone_size: .
d_call: .
v_call: TRBV14
j_call: TRBJ1-1

cdr3_nt: TGCGCCAGCAGCCCCTCGACAGGGCGGACCGGGGAGCTGTTTTTT
cdr3_aa: CASSPSTGRTGELFF
clone_size: .
d_call: TRBD1
v_call: TRBV5-1
j_call: TRBJ2-2

cdr3_nt: TGTGCCAGCAGCTATCCTAGCGGGGCCCCGAACACCGGGGAGCTGTTTTTT
cdr3_aa: CASSYPSGAPNTGELFF
clone_size: .
d_call: TRBD2
v_call: TRBV7-2
j_call: TRBJ2-2

cdr3_nt: TGTGCCAGCAGCTCGTCATCCCGGGACAGGGGGCAGGTTTATGGCTACACCTTC
cdr3_aa: CASSSSSRDRGQVYGYTF
clone_size: .
d_call: TRBD1
v_call: TRBV7-3
j_call: TRBJ1-2

cdr3_nt: TGTGCCAGCAGTTTGGGGAGAGGAGCCTCCTACGAGCAGTACTTC
cdr3_aa: CASSLGRGASYEQYF
clone_size: few
d_call: .
v_call: TRBV27
j_call: TRBJ2-7

cdr3_nt: TGTGCCAGTAGTATCTTCGGTAGGGGTCCCCCGGGGGGTTACAATGAGCAGTTCTTC
cdr3_aa: CASSIFGRGPPGGYNEQFF
clone_size: .
d_call: TRBD2
v_call: TRBV19
j_call: TRBJ2-1